Described below is a single T cell receptor (beta chain) sequence and its context. What it recognizes is unknown. The entry originates in a study of identical twins. The germline CDR1 and CDR2 sequences are SGHTA and FQGNSA. Trimming removed 5 bases from V and 8 bases from J, with 21 bases in between. The CDR3 covers 16 residues. Overall study findings and caveats: Abundant beta clonotypes from cord blood bore fewer insertions; memory repertoires lacked this pattern. Models, which agreed with sharing between unrelated individuals, nonetheless underestimated the out-of-frame TCR alpha sharing seen in monozygotic twins. Not following the same donors, the study drew its conclusions from cross-sectional statistical analysis.

Carrying unique molecular identifiers, the cDNA also gained a universal primer site through template switching. MiXCR, run by TCRdb on the 5' RACE reads, gives a single entry per CDR3 protein. The sample holds 700,000 or so distinct CDR3 sequences, around 8.3% seen once. The sample was also reused in another study, on yellow fever vaccine responses in identical twins.

Specimen: PBMCs. This chain connects TRBV7-2 to TRBJ1-4; maybe TRBD1 (6 bases). The clonotype originates from a young woman in good health. The CDR3 coding sequence is TGTGCCAGCAGCCGCGATTCACGGGGGGCGGGCGAAAAACTGTTTTTT. As protein: CASSRDSRGAGEKLFF.